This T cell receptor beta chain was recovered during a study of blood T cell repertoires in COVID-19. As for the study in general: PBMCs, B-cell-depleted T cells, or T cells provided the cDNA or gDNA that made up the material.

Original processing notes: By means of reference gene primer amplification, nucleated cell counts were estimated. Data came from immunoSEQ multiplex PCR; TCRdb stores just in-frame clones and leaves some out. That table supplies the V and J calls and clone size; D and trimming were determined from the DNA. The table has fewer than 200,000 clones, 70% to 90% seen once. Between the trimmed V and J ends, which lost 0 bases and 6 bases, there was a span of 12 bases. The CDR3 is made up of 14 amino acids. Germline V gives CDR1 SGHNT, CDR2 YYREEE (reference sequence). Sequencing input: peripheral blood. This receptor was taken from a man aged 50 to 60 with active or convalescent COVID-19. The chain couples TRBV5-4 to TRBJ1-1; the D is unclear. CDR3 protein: CASSLEAGGSEAFF. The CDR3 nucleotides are TGTGCCAGCAGCTTGGAGGCCGGAGGATCTGAAGCTTTCTTT.